The clone carrying this T cell receptor beta chain was counted ten times or more. Its antigen is undetermined. CDR1 is SNHLY, CDR2 FYNNEI, per germline. V lost 4 bases, J lost 6 bases, and 9 bases lay in between. The CDR3 is 13 residues long. A roughly 10 ml volume of fresh peripheral blood provided the PBMCs. The data originate from a study of T cells in Graves' hyperthyroidism and ophthalmopathy. About the research overall: Peripheral blood sampling occurred at initial diagnosis, before any treatment.

Study-level results: Expanded thyroid clonotypes (above 0.001) were mostly also found in blood.

It was RNA transcripts that yielded the amplified TCR beta CDR3 regions. TCR CDR3 underwent first-round RT-PCR with the HTBI primer set. Each CDR3 protein is one row after TCRdb ran MiXCR on the multiplex PCR reads. The sample has approximately 300,000 distinct CDR3 sequences; 17% are singletons. The receptor was derived from a woman aged 55-69 years with Graves' ophthalmopathy. The chain links TRBV2 to TRBJ1-4; the D gene is possibly TRBD1 (5 bases). The sequencing input was blood. The CDR3 bases are TGTGCCAGCAGTGGACAGAACTATGAAAAACTGTTTTTT. Translating it yields CASSGQNYEKLFF. Complete variable domain (other parts from reference TRBV2 and TRBJ1-4): EPEVTQTPSHQVTQMGQEVILRCVPISNHLYFYWYRQILGQKVEFLVSFYNNEISEKSEIFDDQFSVERPDGSNFTLKIRSTKLEDSAMYFCASSGQNYEKLFFGSGTQLSVL.